This TCR beta chain was captured by sequencing in a study of OX40 agonist ivuxolimab in advanced cancers. The study in broad terms: Ivuxolimab, which targeted the costimulatory receptor OX40 (CD134), was an agonistic, fully human IgG2 monoclonal antibody. Intravenous ivuxolimab was administered to patients every 2 weeks at six dose levels: 0.01, 0.1, 0.3, 1.5, 3 and 10 mg/kg. Three dose-escalation patients achieved partial responses, one with hepatocellular carcinoma and two with cutaneous melanoma. The monotherapy dose-escalation portion (N of about 49 patients) of the phase I ivuxolimab trial is reported in the paper. In the dose-escalation cohort, roughly 80% of patients were male, and the mean age was around 60 years, with a range of about 23 to 90. Of the 50 to 55 patients in dose escalation, about 20 had hepatocellular carcinoma, some 15 had melanoma, 9 had renal cell carcinoma and 9 had head and neck cancer. Patients were allowed to have had prior anti-PD-1, anti-PD-L1 or anti-CTLA-4 therapy, and around two fifths of the dose-escalation patients had been treated with checkpoint inhibitors. Peripheral TCRbeta sequencing was intended to test whether TCR sequence diversity was altered and clonal T-cell expansion was caused by ivuxolimab.

In this sample, this clone turned up once. Its antigen is still unknown. Base qualities are missing; no much larger clone stands one base away. The trial excluded patients who had a history of autoimmune disease or were on systemic immunosuppression. Peripheral blood for TCR sequencing was collected from all dose cohorts at baseline, on cycle 4 day 1, and on cycle 7 day 1. Samples were obtained from an open-label, multicenter, first-in-human phase I dose-escalation trial of ivuxolimab. Adults with locally advanced or metastatic melanoma, renal cell, hepatocellular, or head and neck squamous cell carcinoma were enrolled in the trial. Before TCR sequencing, CD4+ T cells and CD8+ T cells were sorted from peripheral blood as separate populations. For sequencing of the TCRbeta CDR3 region, genomic DNA was extracted from the sorted cells. The immunoSEQ Assay was used to sequence the TCRbeta CDR3 regions. This is the immuneACCESS table as TCRdb keeps it, with only in-frame sequences that have V and J called. A part of the clones is gone; compared with another copy, unresolved V genes explain less than half, and the rest is unexplained. The table for this sample lists over 35,000 clones; just under 75% of them were counted only once. Together, the top ten hold roughly 18% of the sample.

Counted from cysteine to phenylalanine, this CDR3 has 13 amino acids. Of all the DNA, just the CDR3 is kept, 39 bases in frame from base 1. Looking up the germline V gene (reference sequence) yields CDR1 SGHNT and CDR2 YYREEE. V is cut by 3 bases and J by 7 bases, and the space between the germline ends is 14 bases. Overall study outcomes, separate from this receptor: In partial responders in the 0.1-3.0 mg/kg groups, normalized peripheral clonal expansion was found to be among the lowest, especially among CD8+ T cells. After ivuxolimab, expanded clones were on average more numerous among CD8+ T cells than among CD4+ T cells. Low levels of normalized T-cell clonal expansion were also shown by some nonresponding patients. At doses from 0.1 to 3.0 mg/kg, clonal expansion was seen in both CD4+ and CD8+ blood T cells between baseline and week 6. The antigen specificity of the peripheral T cells that underwent clonal expansion was not determined.

The source of this sequence is an adult with an advanced solid tumor such as melanoma, head and neck, liver or kidney cancer. Here the chain combines TRBV5-4 and TRBJ2-7; TRBD2 is a possible D gene, resting on 6 matching bases. The sequenced sample was CD4+ or CD8+ T cells sorted from blood, obtained in a trial of the OX40 agonist ivuxolimab. The nucleotide sequence is TGTGCCAGCAGCTCCCCGGTGGGGGGTGAGCAGTACTTC. Its translation is CASSSPVGGEQYF.